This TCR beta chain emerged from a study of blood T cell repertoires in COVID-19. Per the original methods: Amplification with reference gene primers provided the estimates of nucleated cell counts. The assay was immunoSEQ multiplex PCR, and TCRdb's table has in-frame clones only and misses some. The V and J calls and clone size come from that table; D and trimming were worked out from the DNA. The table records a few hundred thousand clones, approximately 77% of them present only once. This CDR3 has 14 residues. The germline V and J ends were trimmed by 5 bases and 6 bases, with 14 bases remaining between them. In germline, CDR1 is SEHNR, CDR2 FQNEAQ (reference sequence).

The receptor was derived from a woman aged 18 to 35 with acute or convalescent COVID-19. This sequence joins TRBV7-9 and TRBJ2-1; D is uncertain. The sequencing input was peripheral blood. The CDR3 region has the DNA TGTGCCAGCAGCCGCCGCACTAACGTCAATGAGCAGTTCTTC. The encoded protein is CASSRRTNVNEQFF.